One sample yielded the 20 T cell receptor beta chains listed below, sequenced in a study of cytomegalovirus exposure and HLA in healthy donors. The table came from immunoSEQ multiplex PCR; TCRdb's copy has only in-frame clones and leaves some out. The profile shows about 300,000 clones, more than 75% of them singletons. The material sequenced was PBMCs. All receptors derive from a woman aged 18 to 35 in good health and CMV-seronegative.

This chain joins TRBV7-8 and TRBJ2-1; 11 nucleotides line up with TRBD2. This CDR3 is 16 amino acids long. CDR1 and CDR2 from the germline V gene are SGHVS and FQNEAQ. After removal of 5 bases from V and 4 bases from J, the junction contained 7 bases not matched to a gene. CDR3 loop: CASSLSGRAGYNEQFF. CDR3 DNA: TGTGCCAGCAGCCTTAGCGGGAGGGCCGGGTACAATGAGCAGTTCTTC. The complete variable domain, with remaining parts taken from reference TRBV7-8 and TRBJ2-1, reads GAGVSQSPRYKVAKRGQDVALRCDPISGHVSLFWYQQALGQGPEFLTYFQNEAQLDKSGLPSDRFFAERPEGSVSTLKIQRTQQEDSAVYLCASSLSGRAGYNEQFFGPGTRLTVL.

V and J are TRBV15 and TRBJ2-7, with D possibly being TRBD2 (6 bases). The CDR3 contains 16 residues. V lost 5 bases to trimming and J lost 1 base, with 18 bases between them. Germline values: CDR1 LNHNV, CDR2 YYDKDF (reference sequence). Here the CDR3 DNA reads TGTGCCACCAGCGAGGGCAGATCCGGGAGTTCCTACGAGCAGTACTTC. It yields the protein CATSEGRSGSSYEQYF.

This CDR3 is CSVEGPRGVTVRNEQFF. CDR3 nucleotide sequence: TGCAGCGTTGAGGGTCCCAGGGGCGTCACGGTTCGCAATGAGCAGTTCTTC. This chain joins TRBV29-1 and TRBJ2-1; D possibly corresponds to TRBD1 (6 bases). The CDR3 totals 17 residues. V was pared by 3 bases and J by 6 bases, with 24 bases between. Germline V CDR1 and CDR2: SQVTM, ANQGSEA.

The chain couples TRBV12-5 to TRBJ1-1; D is unclear. V was trimmed by 7 bases and J by 4 bases, leaving 13 bases between them. The CDR3 is 13 amino acids. Germline lookup yields CDR1 LGHNT and CDR2 FRNRAP. The CDR3, as DNA: TGTGCTAGTGTCCTGGGCCTTGGCACTGAAGCTTTCTTT. It encodes CASVLGLGTEAFF.

In this sample, this clone is medium-sized (0.01 to 0.1%). The gene calls are TRBV9 and TRBJ2-2; 8 bases are a match to TRBD1. The V gene's germline CDR1 is SGDLS and CDR2 YYNGEE. The ends lost 7 bases at V and 7 bases at J; junction bases unmatched: 6. The CDR3 is 13 amino acids. CDR3 nucleotides: TGTGCCAGCTCGCGACAGGGGAACGGGGAGCTGTTTTTT. Encoded protein: CASSRQGNGELFF.

This chain connects TRBV7-3 to TRBJ2-1; 9 bases match TRBD2. The germline V gene encodes CDR1 SGHTA and CDR2 FQGTGA. The J segment lost 6 bases and the V segment lost 1 base, leaving 4 bases of the junction unmatched. The CDR3 contains 15 residues. CDR3 DNA sequence: TGTGCCAGCAGCTTAAGAGGGACTAGCATCAATGAGCAGTTCTTC. Protein product: CASSLRGTSINEQFF.

The rearrangement uses TRBV9 and TRBJ2-7; 14 positions agree with TRBD2. V shed 3 bases, J shed 3 bases, and the junction held 8 bases outside the gene matches. Per germline, CDR1 SGDLS and CDR2 YYNGEE. This CDR3 has 17 amino acids. The CDR3 loop reads CASSARLAGGPGYEQYF. Here the CDR3 DNA reads TGTGCCAGCAGCGCCAGACTAGCGGGAGGGCCCGGCTACGAGCAGTACTTC.

The chain links TRBV6-5 to TRBJ2-7; D might be TRBD1 (6 bases). V was shortened by 6 bases and J by 2 bases, with 11 bases between the two germline ends. The germline gives CDR1 MNHEY, CDR2 SVGAGI. The CDR3 covers 13 residues. The DNA for the CDR3 is TGTGCCAGCAGACCTGACAGGACCTACGAGCAGTACTTC. The encoded protein is CASRPDRTYEQYF.

The V and J genes are TRBV5-8 and TRBJ2-7; 11 positions agree with TRBD2. CDR1 and CDR2 (germline): SGHTS, YDEGEE. The CDR3 extends over 15 amino acids. V shed 4 bases, J shed 3 bases, and the junction held 6 bases outside the gene matches. The CDR3 protein is CASSQGTSGLYEQYF. In DNA, the CDR3 is TGTGCCAGCAGCCAAGGGACTAGCGGACTCTACGAGCAGTACTTC.

The V gene is TRBV2, the J gene TRBJ1-1; D not resolved. In germline, CDR1 is SNHLY, CDR2 FYNNEI. V was clipped by 6 bases and J by 1 base, with 9 bases between them. This CDR3 is 13 amino acids long. The CDR3 DNA reads TGTGCCAGCAGAGTCGCGGGGAACACTGAAGCTTTCTTT. This sequence encodes CASRVAGNTEAFF. Drawing the rest from reference TRBV2 and TRBJ1-1, the complete variable domain is EPEVTQTPSHQVTQMGQEVILRCVPISNHLYFYWYRQILGQKVEFLVSFYNNEISEKSEIFDDQFSVERPDGSNFTLKIRSTKLEDSAMYFCASRVAGNTEAFFGQGTRLTVV.

This chain connects TRBV10-2 to TRBJ2-1; D is uncertain. Trimming stripped 2 bases from V and 7 bases from J, with 9 bases between. The germline CDR1 and CDR2 sequences are WSHSY and SAAADI. The CDR3 contains 13 residues. CDR3 nucleotides: TGCGCCAGCAGTGAGGTCGTGAGGAATGAGCAGTTCTTC. This codes for CASSEVVRNEQFF.

V gene TRBV9 combines with J gene TRBJ2-7; D unresolved. Germline V gene sequence: CDR1 SGDLS, CDR2 YYNGEE. V was clipped by 4 bases and J by 3 bases, with 11 bases between them. The CDR3 sequence is 13 residues long. The CDR3 nucleotides read TGTGCCAGCAGCCCCGGTATCTTCTACGAGCAGTACTTC. Translating gives CASSPGIFYEQYF.

This clone was detected only once. V usage is TRBV7-8 and J usage is TRBJ1-4; 7 positions agree with TRBD1. Germline trimming cut 5 bases from V and 4 bases from J; bases unmatched to any gene: 10. The CDR3 contains 16 residues. CDR1 is SGHVS and CDR2 is FQNEAQ in the germline V gene. The CDR3 spells CASSPDRVLDNEKLFF. CDR3 DNA: TGTGCCAGCAGCCCCGACAGGGTACTGGATAATGAAAAACTGTTTTTT.

V and J are TRBV7-6 and TRBJ2-1; 11 nucleotides agree with TRBD2. V gave up 6 bases and J gave up 4 bases; unmatched junction bases: 2. This CDR3 contains 14 residues. CDR1 is SGHVS and CDR2 is FNYEAQ in the germline V gene. DNA of the CDR3: TGTGCCAGCAGGGGACTAGCGGATTACAATGAGCAGTTCTTC. Amino acid sequence: CASRGLADYNEQFF.

The J gene is TRBJ1-1, the V gene TRBV28, with D possibly TRBD1 on 5 matching bases. V lost 8 bases and J 2 bases, leaving 9 bases between the germline ends. The CDR3 length is 12 residues. The germline V gene encodes CDR1 MDHEN and CDR2 SYDVKM. The CDR3 sequence is CASCWGNTEAFF. CDR3 DNA sequence: TGTGCCAGCTGCTGGGGCAACACTGAAGCTTTCTTT.

This clone has just a few counts. The chain is built from TRBV5-6 and TRBJ1-5; D is uncertain. The CDR3 totals 14 residues. V dropped 4 bases and J dropped 5 bases, with 13 bases sitting between them. CDR1 is SGHDT and CDR2 is YYEEEE in the germline V gene. CDR3 loop: CASSSGRFDQPQHF. The CDR3 DNA is TGTGCCAGCAGCAGTGGCAGGTTCGATCAGCCCCAGCATTTT.

The J gene is TRBJ2-1, the V gene TRBV6-4; D gene unclear. With 5 bases removed from V and 2 bases from J, the gap between germline ends came to 7 bases. Germline V gene lookup returns CDR1 MRHNA and CDR2 SNTAGT. The CDR3 runs to 13 residues. CDR3 protein: CASSNGAYNEQFF. CDR3 nucleotide sequence: TGTGCCAGCAGTAACGGAGCCTACAATGAGCAGTTCTTC.

The genes are TRBV29-1 and TRBJ2-7, with D possibly TRBD2 on 5 matching bases. The V gene's germline CDR1 is SQVTM and CDR2 ANQGSEA. Between the trimmed V and J ends, which lost 4 bases and 1 base, there was a span of 11 bases. This CDR3 comprises 13 residues. Here the CDR3 reads CSVGGSDSYEQYF. CDR3 DNA: TGCAGCGTTGGAGGTAGCGATTCCTACGAGCAGTACTTC.

The CDR3 nucleotides are TGTGCCAGCAGCTTATGGGGACTAGCGGACCATTACCCCTACGAGCAGTACTTC. Translated: CASSLWGLADHYPYEQYF. The chain employs TRBV7-9 and TRBJ2-7; 11 nucleotides match TRBD2. CDR1 SEHNR and CDR2 FQNEAQ come from the germline V gene (reference sequence). This CDR3 comprises 18 residues. With V trimmed by 2 bases and J by 2 bases, 11 bases remained unmatched.

V and J are TRBV10-1 and TRBJ2-1; 8 bases are a match to TRBD2. The CDR3 is 13 amino acids. The germline V gene encodes CDR1 WNHNN and CDR2 SYGVQD (reference sequence). With 4 bases clipped from V and 9 bases from J, the junction kept 5 bases outside the gene matches. CDR3 in amino acids: CASSVREVGEQFF. In DNA form, the CDR3 reads TGCGCCAGCAGTGTGCGGGAGGTTGGTGAGCAGTTCTTC.